The 9 T cell receptor beta chains given below trace back to one sample, sequenced in a study of T cell responses to AZD1222 COVID-19 vaccine. Generated by immunoSEQ multiplex PCR, the TCRdb table keeps only in-frame clones and is missing some. The repertoire holds 95,000 to 130,000 clones, with about 90% as singletons. Source: peripheral blood, taken on day 0 of AZD1222 vaccination. These receptors came from an adult in good health.

The table lists this clone with many counts. V usage is TRBV28 and J usage is TRBJ1-1; 7 bases are a match to TRBD1. Germline CDR1 is MDHEN and CDR2 is SYDVKM. This CDR3 has 16 amino acids. The V and J ends lost 5 bases and 3 bases, in that order; junction bases with no gene match: 12. The CDR3 bases are TGTGCCAGCAGTCCGACAGGGAGAGTCTTGGACACTGAAGCTTTCTTT. Translating it yields CASSPTGRVLDTEAFF.

The V gene is TRBV6-5, the J gene TRBJ2-5, with a possible D match to TRBD1 (6 bases). CDR3 length: 13 amino acids. The V end lost 2 bases, the J end lost 4 bases, and 8 bases lay between the germline ends. In germline, CDR1 is MNHEY, CDR2 SVGAGI. In nucleotides, the CDR3 is TGTGCCAGCAGTTACGGGACACGAGAGACCCAGTACTTC. It translates to CASSYGTRETQYF.

The chain carries TRBV27 and TRBJ1-2; D gene uncertain. The V gene's germline CDR1 is MNHEY and CDR2 SMNVEV (reference sequence). Trimming left V 2 bases short and J 0 bases short, with 13 bases between. CDR3 length equals 16 residues. In nucleotides, the CDR3 is TGTGCCAGCAGTTTAAGAGCAGGCAACACTAACTATGGCTACACCTTC. Protein: CASSLRAGNTNYGYTF.

J is TRBJ2-1 and V is TRBV6-5; a possible D gene is TRBD2 (7 bases). Germline loops: CDR1 MNHEY, CDR2 SVGAGI. The CDR3 runs 15 residues. The CDR3 nucleotides are TGTCCCCGCACTCACGAGGGGGGGGGTTACAATGAGCAGTTCTTC. This encodes CPRTHEGGGYNEQFF.

The chain recombines TRBV6-1 with TRBJ1-2; D unclear. The CDR3 length is 14 residues. Trimming shortened V by 2 bases and J by 0 bases, and 7 bases separated the two germline ends. Germline V gene sequence: CDR1 MNHNS, CDR2 SASEGT. CDR3 sequence reads: CASSELGTNYGYTF. The CDR3 nucleotides are TGTGCCAGCAGTGAATTGGGGACTAACTATGGCTACACCTTC.

The chain links TRBV29-1 to TRBJ2-1; D gene ambiguous. CDR1 is SQVTM and CDR2 is ANQGSEA in the germline V gene. Trimming took 3 bases from V and 4 from J, leaving 10 bases between them. The CDR3 covers 13 residues. The CDR3 protein is CSVDPQVYNEQFF. The CDR3 DNA reads as TGCAGCGTTGACCCCCAGGTATACAATGAGCAGTTCTTC.

The rearrangement links TRBV28 to TRBJ1-2; D is perhaps TRBD1 (6 bases). The germline V and J ends were trimmed by 6 bases and 5 bases, with 16 bases remaining between them. The CDR3 has 14 amino acids. Germline CDR1 reads MDHEN; CDR2 reads SYDVKM. DNA for the CDR3: TGTGCCAGCAGCTCTCCGGGGGCGGGGTATGGCTACACCTTC. Its translation: CASSSPGAGYGYTF.

The V gene is TRBV12-3 or TRBV12-4, the J gene TRBJ1-1; D perhaps matches TRBD1 (6 bases). The CDR3 runs 13 residues. V shed 5 bases and J shed 10 bases, with 17 bases lying between them. The CDR3 loop reads CASSPAMRGGAFF. The CDR3 bases are TGTGCCAGCAGTCCCGCCATGAGGGGGGGAGCTTTCTTT.

CDR3 in DNA: TGTGCCTGGAGCCGCAAGGGGCTTCAAACCGGGGAGCTGTTTTTT. Translation: CAWSRKGLQTGELFF. This sequence joins TRBV30 and TRBJ2-2; possible D gene TRBD1, 5 bases. Between the trimmed V and J ends, which lost 3 bases and 5 bases, there was a span of 16 bases. Looked up from germline, CDR1 is GTSNPN and CDR2 is SVGIG (reference sequence). CDR3 length: 15 amino acids.